This TCR beta chain is from a study of blood T cell repertoires in COVID-19. Study details: Spain, Italy and the United States supplied samples that represented acute and convalescent COVID-19. The analysed material was cDNA or gDNA that came from T cells, B-cell-depleted T cells, or PBMCs.

CDR1 LGHDT and CDR2 YNNKEL come from the germline V gene (reference sequence). The V end was cut by 4 bases, the J end by 4 bases, with 10 bases between. CDR3 length equals 13 residues. Original handling: Counts of nucleated cells, estimated from reference gene primer amplification, were obtained. Assay used: immunoSEQ multiplex PCR; TCRdb lists only in-frame clones, some missing. V, J and clone size derive from that table, while D and trimming were established from the DNA sequence. Among 72,000 or so clones listed, more than 80% were seen once. V gene TRBV3-1 (or the pseudogene TRBV3-2) combines with J gene TRBJ1-2; possible D gene TRBD1, 5 bases. Sequenced sample: peripheral blood. This sequence was found in a woman of 80 years or more with active or convalescent COVID-19. The CDR3 sequence: CASSRGASYGYTF. CDR3 sequence (DNA): TGTGCCAGCAGCCGCGGGGCTAGCTATGGCTACACCTTC.